This T cell receptor beta chain was sequenced for a study of blood T cell repertoires in COVID-19. Across the whole study: The origin of the acute and convalescent COVID-19 samples was the United States, Italy and Spain.

The participants were between about 18 and 89 years old and came from some 25 US areas. Participant reports of clinical history set cohort assignment. As handled by the study authors: Amplifying reference gene primers gave estimates of nucleated cell counts. This table comes from immunoSEQ multiplex PCR, and its TCRdb copy is limited to in-frame clones, with some not included. V and J calls and clone size are given by that table; D and trimming were obtained from the DNA. The sample has 250,000 to 350,000 clones, 80% to 90% seen once; the top ten hold roughly 4%. The CDR3 is made up of 15 amino acids. The germline V gene encodes CDR1 MGHRA and CDR2 YSYEKL. Between the trimmed V and J ends, which lost 5 bases and 0 bases, there was a span of 13 bases.

The rearrangement joins TRBV4-1 to TRBJ1-1; tentative D call: TRBD1 (6 bases). The source is a woman aged 25 to 45 who had recovered from COVID-19. Sequencing was performed on PBMCs or T cells enriched from blood (not recorded which). This chain's CDR3 is CASSSLRQVNTEAFF. The DNA of the CDR3 is TGCGCCAGCAGCTCCCTTCGACAGGTGAACACTGAAGCTTTCTTT.